Listed here are 28 T cell receptor beta chains from one sample, sequenced in a study of CD4 and CD8 cells across lung adenocarcinoma regions. TCRdb independently ran MiXCR on the PCR reads; one entry per CDR3 protein. The sample records over 7,500 distinct CDR3 sequences, about 50% being singletons. Sequences were obtained from CD8+ T cells from the margin of a lung tumor. The receptors here all came from a female donor with lung adenocarcinoma. The CD4 and CD8 labels of this study may be unreliable.

Many counts were recorded for this clonotype. The chain links TRBV25-1 to TRBJ2-1; no clear D. Trimming removed 5 bases at V and 6 bases at J, with 14 bases between. The germline V gene encodes CDR1 MGHDK and CDR2 SYGVNS. This CDR3 is 14 amino acids long. CDR3 sequence: CASSPHRQINEQFF. The CDR3 bases are TGTGCCAGCAGTCCCCATCGGCAGATCAATGAGCAGTTCTTC. Supplemented by reference TRBV25-1 and TRBJ2-1, the full variable domain reads EADIYQTPRYLVIGTGKKITLECSQTMGHDKMYWYQQDPGMELHLIHYSYGVNSTEKGDLSSESTVSRIRTEHFPLTLESARPSHTSQYLCASSPHRQINEQFFGPGTRLTVL.

This chain joins TRBV30 and TRBJ2-7, with 7 bases identical to TRBD1. The J segment lost 2 bases and the V segment lost 4 bases, leaving 2 bases of the junction unmatched. The CDR3 totals 12 residues. The V gene's germline CDR1 is GTSNPN and CDR2 SVGIG (reference sequence). The CDR3 here is CAWNRGTYEQYF. The CDR3 DNA is TGTGCCTGGAACAGGGGTACCTACGAGCAGTACTTC.

The chain combines TRBV6-4 with TRBJ2-6; D gene unclear. CDR1 is MRHNA, CDR2 SNTAGT, per germline. CDR3 length: 15 amino acids. Trimming took off 6 bases at V and 3 bases at J, with 12 bases between the two ends. CDR3: CASSLFNDGANVLTF. CDR3 in DNA: TGTGCCAGCAGCCTTTTCAACGATGGGGCCAACGTCCTGACTTTC.

The CDR3 coding sequence is TGTGCCAGCAGTTACGGCGCAGGGCTCTACAATGAGCAGTTCTTC. It encodes CASSYGAGLYNEQFF. This chain links TRBV6-5 with TRBJ2-1; TRBD1 might be the D (5 bases). CDR3 length equals 15 residues. Germline V gene sequence: CDR1 MNHEY, CDR2 SVGAGI. Between the trimmed V and J ends, which lost 2 bases and 3 bases, there was a span of 11 bases.

This clonotype has only a few counts. A much larger clone lies a single base off, so this may be a read error. The chain recombines TRBV10-1 with TRBJ2-1; D remains unclear. The J call is doubtful: the DNA matches TRBJ2-7 better. Germline V gene sequence: CDR1 WNHNN, CDR2 SYGVQD (reference sequence). The CDR3 sequence is 13 residues long. CDR3 residues: CASSGTAYGEQYF. The CDR3 region has the DNA TGCGCCAGCAGTGGGACCGCATACGGTGAGCAGTACTTC.

The chain combines TRBV6-5 with TRBJ2-1; TRBD1 aligns across 8 bases. The CDR3 length is 19 residues. V was clipped by 2 bases and J by 4 bases; unmatched bases: 16. CDR1 is MNHEY and CDR2 is SVGAGI in the germline V gene. This CDR3 is CASSYHRGSSKGNYNEQFF. The CDR3, as DNA: TGTGCCAGCAGTTACCACAGGGGGAGTTCAAAGGGGAATTACAATGAGCAGTTCTTC.

As regards this clonotype: The junction departs from germline at one end; a sequencing error may be responsible. The chain carries TRBV10-3 and TRBJ2-5; 8 nucleotides match TRBD2. CDR3 length: 15 amino acids. Germline V lookup: CDR1 ENHRY, CDR2 SYGVKD. Written as DNA, the CDR3 is TGTGCCGCGGGGGGCGGGGGCGGTGACCAAGAGACTCAGTACTTC. Amino acids: CAAGGGGGDQETQYF.

There are many counts of this clonotype. V and J are TRBV7-2 and TRBJ2-3; no clear D gene. Germline CDR1 SGHTA, CDR2 FQGNSA. V dropped 3 bases and J dropped 6 bases, with 13 bases sitting between them. The CDR3 totals 14 residues. CDR3 protein: CASSLVRNDDTQYF. In nucleotides, the CDR3 is TGTGCCAGCAGCTTGGTTAGAAATGATGATACGCAGTATTTT.

On this clonotype itself: The junction departs from the called germline gene at one end, perhaps through a read error. The genes are TRBV27 and TRBJ2-3, with D perhaps TRBD1 (7 bases). The germline V gene encodes CDR1 MNHEY and CDR2 SMNVEV (reference sequence). The CDR3 runs to 15 residues. In DNA, the CDR3 is TGTGCCGGGAGGCAGGGGGGACGAGTCCAAGAGACGCAGTACTTT. It encodes CAGRQGGRVQETQYF.

Worth noting for this clonotype: The junction departs from germline at one end; a sequencing error may be responsible. The CDR3 loop reads CARLGGRSPDTQYF. The CDR3, as DNA: TGTGCCAGGCTCGGGGGTCGTAGCCCAGATACCCAGTATTTC. The chain is built from TRBV7-2 and TRBJ2-3; TRBD2 might be the D (6 bases). Germline V gene data show CDR1 as SGHTA and CDR2 as FQGNSA. The CDR3 extends over 14 amino acids. The full variable domain, in which reference TRBV7-2 and TRBJ2-3 provide the parts outside the CDR3, is GAGVSQSPSNKVTEKGKDVELRCDPISGHTALYWYRQSLGQGLEFLIYFQGNSAPDKSGLPSDRFSAERTGGSVSTLTIQRTQQEDSAVYLCARLGGRSPDTQYFGPGTRLTVL.

The chain recombines TRBV3-1 with TRBJ2-5, with 9 bases matching TRBD2. This CDR3 contains 15 residues. Germline loops: CDR1 LGHDT, CDR2 YNNKEL (reference sequence). Trimming at V came to 4 bases and at J to 1 base, leaving 4 bases not matched to a gene. CDR3 sequence reads: CASSPLTSGQETQYF. In DNA, the CDR3 is TGTGCCAGCAGCCCCCTGACTAGCGGCCAAGAGACCCAGTACTTC.

This rearrangement joins TRBV27 to TRBJ1-2; tentatively, D is TRBD1 (6 bases). This CDR3 is built from 14 residues. Trimming took 6 bases from V and 5 from J, leaving 16 bases between them. Germline V CDR1 and CDR2: MNHEY, SMNVEV (reference sequence). Written as DNA, the CDR3 is TGTGCCAGCAGCTCTATCCTACAGGGATATGGCTACACCTTC. Residues: CASSSILQGYGYTF.

In its sample, this clonotype is medium-sized. This rearrangement joins TRBV6-1 to TRBJ2-1; tentatively, D is TRBD2 (5 bases). Matching the DNA end better, TRBJ2-5 makes the J call doubtful. The CDR3 has 12 amino acids. The germline V gene encodes CDR1 MNHNS and CDR2 SASEGT. The DNA of the CDR3 is TGTGCCAGCAGTGACAGAGGGGAGACCCAGTACTTC. Translation gives CASSDRGETQYF.

As to this clonotype: One junction end disagrees with the germline gene, perhaps due to a read error. The rearrangement joins TRBV6-1 to TRBJ2-4, with TRBD2 matching over 7 bases. The J call is in doubt because the DNA end fits TRBJ2-3 better. This CDR3 has 14 amino acids. CDR1 and CDR2 (germline): MNHNS, SASEGT. The CDR3 DNA reads as TGTGCCAGCAGTGAAACGGGAGGTAAAAATACTCAGTATTTT. Amino acid sequence: CASSETGGKNTQYF.

The rearrangement uses TRBV6-5 and TRBJ1-3; D unclear. CDR1 is MNHEY and CDR2 is SVGAGI in the germline V gene. The CDR3 loop spans 15 amino acids. The V gene lost 0 bases and the J gene lost 0 bases, with 6 bases spanning the gap. The CDR3 DNA sequence: TGTGCCAGCAGTTACTCGGGCATCTCTGGAAACACCATATATTTT. Translated: CASSYSGISGNTIYF.

The chain joins TRBV6-1 to TRBJ2-2, with D possibly TRBD1 on 5 matching bases. The germline V gene has CDR1 MNHNS and CDR2 SASEGT. V gave up 6 bases and J gave up 13 bases, with 21 bases separating them. The CDR3 is made up of 14 amino acids. DNA of the CDR3: TGTGCCAGCAGCCGTTCTAGGATGACAGATACGCTGTTTTTT. This encodes CASSRSRMTDTLFF.

In its sample, this clonotype was seen many times. The rearrangement links TRBV6-4 to TRBJ2-3; D gene ambiguous. V was clipped by 6 bases and J by 1 base, with 11 bases between them. CDR3 length equals 14 residues. CDR1 and CDR2 from the germline V gene are MRHNA and SNTAGT. CDR3 protein: CASRPVDGTDTQYF. The CDR3 DNA follows: TGTGCCAGCAGACCTGTGGATGGCACAGATACGCAGTATTTT.

Regarding this clonotype: The junction does not match germline at one end; this may be a read error. V and J are TRBV6-5 and TRBJ2-3; no clear D. CDR1 and CDR2 from the germline V gene are MNHEY and SVGAGI. This CDR3 is built from 15 residues. The CDR3 is CGSSSGQTGTDMQYF. The CDR3 bases are TGTGGCAGCAGTTCGGGCCAGACTGGCACAGACATGCAGTATTTT.

This clonotype was seen at least ten times. The chain is built from TRBV7-2 and TRBJ1-4; D might be TRBD1 (6 bases). The CDR3 totals 13 residues. Germline CDR1 SGHTA, CDR2 FQGNSA. Trimming removed 5 bases at V and 15 bases at J, with 19 bases between. The CDR3 protein is CASSLGTIQAMFF. The CDR3 region has the DNA TGTGCCAGCAGCCTGGGGACAATCCAGGCGATGTTTTTT.

The table lists this clonotype with many counts. The J gene is TRBJ2-3, the V gene TRBV6-5; D remains ambiguous. Trimming shortened V by 2 bases and J by 1 base, and 10 bases separated the two germline ends. Per germline, CDR1 MNHEY and CDR2 SVGAGI. The CDR3 extends over 15 amino acids. The CDR3 coding sequence is TGTGCCAGCAGTTACCCATCCTTTGGCACAGATACGCAGTATTTT. Residues: CASSYPSFGTDTQYF.

This clonotype was seen a few times. The genes are TRBV27 and TRBJ2-7; D gene ambiguous. Germline V lookup: CDR1 MNHEY, CDR2 SMNVEV (reference sequence). Trimming shortened V by 2 bases and J by 3 bases, and 11 bases separated the two germline ends. This CDR3 has 14 amino acids. CDR3 coding DNA: TGTGCCAGCAGTTTACACAGTTTTGACTACGAGCAGTACTTC. Translating it yields CASSLHSFDYEQYF.

This clonotype was recorded a few times. This sequence may be a read error, since a much larger clone differs from it by one base. This chain's CDR3 is CASSDSTAPEQFF. In DNA form, the CDR3 reads TGCGCCAGCAGTGATTCGACTGCCCCCGAGCAGTTCTTC. The V and J genes are TRBV10-1 and TRBJ2-1; D call uncertain. Germline CDR1 WNHNN, CDR2 SYGVQD (reference sequence). The CDR3 is 13 amino acids. With 3 bases removed from V and 10 bases from J, the gap between germline ends came to 13 bases.

The V and J genes are TRBV6-1 and TRBJ2-2; TRBD1 matches 8 bases. V lost 6 bases and J lost 16; bases outside the gene matches: 19. CDR1 MNHNS and CDR2 SASEGT come from the germline V gene. This CDR3 is built from 15 residues. CDR3 coding DNA: TGTGCCAGCAGGCGATGGACAGGGAACACCGATGCGCAGTTTTTT. Residues: CASRRWTGNTDAQFF.

The CDR3 is CASSLAREHSYGYTF. CDR3 DNA: TGCGCCAGCAGCTTGGCTAGAGAACACAGCTATGGCTACACCTTC. The chain joins TRBV5-1 to TRBJ1-2, with unresolved D. V lost 0 bases and J lost 4, with 13 bases in between. This CDR3 is 15 amino acids long. In germline, CDR1 is SGHRS, CDR2 YFSETQ.

The table lists this clonotype with many counts. The rearrangement links TRBV6-1 to TRBJ2-5; D uncertain. Trimming shortened V by 5 bases and J by 2 bases, and 12 bases separated the two germline ends. Germline V gives CDR1 MNHNS, CDR2 SASEGT. This CDR3 spans 14 amino acids. The CDR3 loop reads CASSTSLLQETQYF. The CDR3 DNA follows: TGTGCCAGCAGTACCTCTCTACTACAAGAGACCCAGTACTTC.

This clonotype came up many times. The chain links TRBV10-1 to TRBJ2-3; D perhaps matches TRBD1 (5 bases). Trimming removed 3 bases at V and 1 base at J, with 5 bases between. The CDR3 contains 13 residues. Germline loops: CDR1 WNHNN, CDR2 SYGVQD (reference sequence). CDR3 nucleotide sequence: TGCGCCAGCAGTGACAGGGGCACAGATACGCAGTATTTT. Amino acid sequence: CASSDRGTDTQYF.

This chain links TRBV6-1 with TRBJ2-1; 9 nucleotides line up with TRBD2. Germline V CDR1 and CDR2: MNHNS, SASEGT. After removal of 7 bases from V and 8 bases from J, the junction contained 12 bases not matched to a gene. The CDR3 runs 15 residues. For the CDR3, the DNA is TGTGCCAGCAACCGGGCTAGCGGGGCTTACTATGAGCAGTTCTTC. This translates into CASNRASGAYYEQFF.

Worth noting for this clonotype: A read error may account for a junction end that differs from germline. The CDR3 loop reads CANSLSAGSTDTQYF. CDR3 nucleotide sequence: TGTGCCAACAGCTTATCAGCGGGGAGCACAGATACGCAGTATTTT. The chain recombines TRBV7-8 with TRBJ2-3, with TRBD2 identical over 7 bases. This CDR3 is 15 amino acids long. Germline V gene lookup returns CDR1 SGHVS and CDR2 FQNEAQ.